This T cell receptor (beta chain) was recorded in a study of T cell responses to AZD1222 COVID-19 vaccine. Clones were read by immunoSEQ multiplex PCR, and TCRdb kept only the in-frame ones, dropping some. The data hold 150,000 or so clones, with under 95% observed a single time. Regarding the study as a whole: No day 14 peak samples; only post-peak repertoires were characterized.

This clone was observed once. Its antigen is not known. V lost 6 bases to trimming and J lost 8 bases, with 14 bases between them. Germline CDR1 is MNHEY and CDR2 is SVGAGI. The CDR3 is 14 residues long. This rearrangement joins TRBV6-5 to TRBJ1-6, with D possibly being TRBD1 (5 bases). The sequencing used peripheral blood, collected 28 days after the second AZD1222 dose. The sequence derives from an adult who received the AZD1222 COVID-19 vaccine. The CDR3 protein is CASRSGTDYSPLHF. The CDR3 DNA reads as TGTGCCAGCAGATCCGGGACGGATTATTCACCCCTCCACTTT.